One and the same sample provided the 31 T cell receptor beta chains below, sequenced in a study of T cells after yellow fever vaccination. TCRdb analysed the 5' RACE reads with MiXCR anew, one entry per CDR3 protein. The sample records 13,000 or so distinct CDR3 sequences, about 5.3% being singletons. This specimen was PBMCs, either bulk or a sorted T-cell subset (CD4+, CD8+, memory, or dextramer-sorted; not recorded which), taken 45 days after the yellow fever booster vaccination. These TCRs come from a man aged 30 to 39 who received the YFV17D yellow fever vaccine.

This clonotype was recorded many times. The J gene is TRBJ2-5, the V gene TRBV7-6, with 7 bases lining up with TRBD2. CDR3 length: 17 residues. Trimming cost V 3 bases and J 4 bases; bases outside gene matches: 14. Germline assignment: CDR1 SGHVS and CDR2 FNYEAQ. CDR3 sequence: CASSFWRGTGTAETQYF. The DNA of the CDR3 is TGTGCCAGCAGCTTTTGGCGGGGGACGGGGACGGCAGAGACCCAGTACTTC.

This clonotype was found many times. Here the CDR3 DNA reads TGCGCCAGCAGCCAAGGTGGAACGGGAATTAGCACAGATACGCAGTATTTT. Amino acids: CASSQGGTGISTDTQYF. The V call is TRBV5-1, the J call TRBJ2-3; a weak D match, TRBD2 (5 bases). Trimming shortened V by 4 bases and J by 0 bases, and 18 bases separated the two germline ends. CDR1 and CDR2 (germline): SGHRS, YFSETQ. The CDR3 consists of 17 residues.

This clonotype has ten or more counts. The chain links TRBV7-2 to TRBJ2-7; D not resolved. The CDR3 is 16 amino acids. Germline values: CDR1 SGHTA, CDR2 FQGNSA. Trimming shortened V by 5 bases and J by 5 bases, and 22 bases separated the two germline ends. The CDR3: CASSQERLPPRDEQYF. CDR3 DNA sequence: TGTGCCAGCAGCCAAGAACGACTGCCTCCTAGGGACGAGCAGTACTTC.

This clonotype occurred many times. The chain has TRBV6-5 and TRBJ2-3; 8 positions match TRBD2. This CDR3 is 14 amino acids long. Germline CDR1 MNHEY, CDR2 SVGAGI. V lost 6 bases and J lost 5; bases outside the gene matches: 7. Here the CDR3 DNA reads TGTGCCAGCAGCCGTAGCGGGGCGGAAGATACGCAGTATTTT. Amino acid sequence: CASSRSGAEDTQYF.

This clonotype appeared many times. The J gene is TRBJ2-1, the V gene TRBV2; no definite D call. Trimming pared 2 bases from V and 4 bases from J, leaving 6 bases between. Germline loops: CDR1 SNHLY, CDR2 FYNNEI. The CDR3 totals 13 residues. This CDR3 is CASSENPYNEQFF. For the CDR3, the DNA is TGTGCCAGCAGTGAAAACCCATACAATGAGCAGTTCTTC.

This clonotype showed up many times. This chain connects TRBV7-8 to TRBJ1-6; D remains ambiguous. Germline assignment: CDR1 SGHVS and CDR2 FQNEAQ. The V gene lost 4 bases and the J gene lost 5 bases, with 9 bases spanning the gap. The CDR3 has 14 amino acids. CDR3 in DNA: TGTGCCAGCAGCTCTGGGAGGGATAATTCACCCCTCCACTTT. Protein sequence: CASSSGRDNSPLHF.

This clonotype was seen at least ten times. The genes are TRBV25-1 and TRBJ1-2, with 9 bases identical to TRBD1. The V segment lost 3 bases and the J segment 2 bases; nucleotides outside the gene matches: 1. The CDR3 has 14 amino acids. The germline V gene encodes CDR1 MGHDK and CDR2 SYGVNS. CDR3: CASSEGQGNYGYTF. The DNA for the CDR3 is TGTGCCAGCAGTGAGGGACAGGGCAACTATGGCTACACCTTC.

In its sample, this clonotype was seen many times. This sequence joins TRBV7-8 and TRBJ2-2, with no clear D. The ends were cut back, 5 bases at V and 6 bases at J, with 13 bases in the middle. The germline CDR1 and CDR2 sequences are SGHVS and FQNEAQ. This CDR3 has 14 residues. CDR3 protein: CASSARPLAGELFF. CDR3 bases: TGTGCCAGCAGCGCCCGTCCCTTGGCCGGGGAGCTGTTTTTT.

This clonotype was detected ten times or more. J is TRBJ2-2 and V is TRBV11-2, with unresolved D. Per the germline V gene, CDR1 is SGHAT and CDR2 is FQNNGV. The germline V and J ends were trimmed by 6 bases and 8 bases, with 25 bases remaining between them. This CDR3 has 17 residues. The CDR3 sequence: CASSSTVTLKRSGELFF. The CDR3 DNA reads as TGTGCCAGCAGTTCGACCGTAACGTTAAAACGTAGTGGGGAGCTGTTTTTT.

This clonotype showed up many times. The chain couples TRBV7-2 to TRBJ2-5; TRBD1 might be the D (5 bases). The ends were cut back, 8 bases at V and 5 bases at J, with 12 bases in the middle. The CDR3 loop spans 12 amino acids. From germline, CDR1 is SGHTA and CDR2 FQGNSA. CDR3 sequence (DNA): TGTGCCAGCCTAACCAAGGGGGAGACCCAGTACTTC. This encodes CASLTKGETQYF.

This clonotype showed up many times. V gene TRBV9 combines with J gene TRBJ1-2; D uncertain. Germline loops: CDR1 SGDLS, CDR2 YYNGEE. V was clipped by 2 bases and J by 5 bases, with 13 bases between them. This CDR3 is 14 amino acids long. The CDR3: CASSVLGEGYGYTF. The CDR3 nucleotides are TGTGCCAGCAGCGTCCTGGGTGAGGGATATGGCTACACCTTC.

This clonotype came up many times. The chain couples TRBV6-5 to TRBJ2-2; D is uncertain. Germline V gene lookup returns CDR1 MNHEY and CDR2 SVGAGI. V was pared by 6 bases and J by 7 bases, with 12 bases between. The CDR3 is 13 residues long. The CDR3 region has the DNA TGTGCCAGCAGGTTGAGGATGAACGGGGAGCTGTTTTTT. This codes for CASRLRMNGELFF.

This clonotype came up a few times. The genes are TRBV7-2 and TRBJ1-5, with D possibly TRBD1 on 5 matching bases. Germline loops: CDR1 SGHTA, CDR2 FQGNSA. The CDR3 spans 13 residues. V was shortened by 1 base and J by 6 bases, with 7 bases between the two germline ends. The CDR3 DNA is TGTGCCAGCAGCTTAGTGGGGGGTCAGCCCCAGCATTTT. It translates to CASSLVGGQPQHF.

This clonotype was recorded at least ten times. The rearrangement joins TRBV5-6 to TRBJ2-1; 11 nucleotides align to TRBD2. With 1 base clipped from V and 0 bases from J, the junction kept 3 bases outside the gene matches. CDR1 is SGHDT, CDR2 YYEEEE, per germline. CDR3 length: 17 amino acids. The CDR3 sequence is CASSLTSGSSSYNEQFF. The DNA of the CDR3 is TGTGCCAGCAGCTTGACTAGCGGGAGCTCCTCCTACAATGAGCAGTTCTTC.

This clonotype was observed at least ten times. The chain is built from TRBV12-3 or TRBV12-4 and TRBJ1-1; no definite D call. The V gene lost 0 bases and the J gene lost 1 base, with 3 bases spanning the gap. This CDR3 is 13 amino acids long. CDR3 DNA sequence: TGTGCCAGCAGTTTAGCCGGGAACACTGAAGCTTTCTTT. Translating gives CASSLAGNTEAFF.

At least ten counts were recorded for this clonotype. J is TRBJ2-3 and V is TRBV20-1; D is possibly TRBD2 (6 bases). The CDR3 runs to 15 residues. CDR1 and CDR2 from the germline V gene are DFQATT and SNEGSKA (reference sequence). V lost 3 bases and J lost 1, with 14 bases in between. The CDR3 region is CSARFLGEGTDTQYF. The CDR3 nucleotides are TGCAGTGCTAGGTTTTTGGGGGAGGGCACAGATACGCAGTATTTT.

This clonotype came up many times. This chain uses TRBV11-2 with TRBJ1-1; no clear D. This CDR3 has 14 residues. Germline values: CDR1 SGHAT, CDR2 FQNNGV. V dropped 2 bases and J dropped 5 bases, with 12 bases sitting between them. The DNA of the CDR3 is TGTGCCAGCAGCTTAAAAAAAGGGTGGACTGAAGCTTTCTTT. This gives the protein CASSLKKGWTEAFF.

This clonotype appeared many times. The chain links TRBV6-2 or TRBV6-3 to TRBJ2-7, with 9 bases aligning to TRBD1. The CDR3 is made up of 14 amino acids. Losses at the gene ends were 6 bases for V and 5 bases for J; bases not matched to a gene: 8. The germline CDR1 and CDR2 sequences are MNHEY and SVGEGT. CDR3 region: CASSAGTGFNEQYF. DNA of the CDR3: TGTGCCAGCAGCGCCGGGACAGGGTTCAACGAGCAGTACTTC.

The sample holds many counts of this clonotype. The genes are TRBV6-5 and TRBJ1-2, with D perhaps matching TRBD1 (6 bases). Germline V CDR1 and CDR2: MNHEY, SVGAGI. The CDR3 length is 16 residues. Trimming removed 2 bases from V and 1 base from J, with 14 bases in between. The chain's CDR3 is CASSYRTDLVNYGYTF. The CDR3 nucleotides read TGTGCCAGCAGTTACAGGACAGATCTTGTTAACTATGGCTACACCTTC.

This clonotype was detected ten times or more. The chain's CDR3 is CASSLEGRGDPSYEQYF. For the CDR3, the DNA is TGTGCCAGCAGCTTAGAGGGCAGGGGGGACCCCTCCTACGAGCAGTACTTC. The chain couples TRBV7-8 to TRBJ2-7; TRBD1 is a possible D gene (7 bases). The CDR3 is 17 amino acids. The germline V and J ends were trimmed by 1 base and 0 bases, with 16 bases remaining between them. Germline CDR1 SGHVS, CDR2 FQNEAQ.

This clonotype came up many times. CDR3 in amino acids: CASSPELGGARNYGYTF. As DNA, the CDR3 is TGTGCCAGCAGCCCAGAACTTGGGGGGGCTCGTAATTATGGCTACACCTTC. The J gene is TRBJ1-2, the V gene TRBV7-9, with D possibly TRBD1 on 6 matching bases. This CDR3 is 17 amino acids long. Germline lookup yields CDR1 SEHNR and CDR2 FQNEAQ (reference sequence). V lost 5 bases, J lost 5 bases, and 24 bases lay in between.

Many counts were recorded for this clonotype. V is TRBV18 and J is TRBJ1-2; no firm D call. This CDR3 has 11 amino acids. Trimming removed 6 bases from V and 2 bases from J, with 4 bases in between. Germline values: CDR1 KGHSH, CDR2 LQKENI. Here the CDR3 DNA reads TGTGCCAGCTCGTCGAACTATGGCTACACCTTC. Protein sequence: CASSSNYGYTF.

The table lists this clonotype with many counts. The rearrangement joins TRBV20-1 to TRBJ2-7; D perhaps matches TRBD1 (5 bases). The CDR3 totals 12 residues. Germline loops: CDR1 DFQATT, CDR2 SNEGSKA (reference sequence). The V and J ends lost 2 bases and 2 bases respectively, with 7 bases between them. The CDR3 DNA is TGCAGTGCTAGACAGGGTCCCTACGAGCAGTACTTC. Protein: CSARQGPYEQYF.

This clonotype appeared many times. The V gene is TRBV7-2, the J gene TRBJ2-2; D unresolved. CDR3 size: 14 residues. The V end was cut by 2 bases, the J end by 7 bases, with 11 bases between. Germline assignment: CDR1 SGHTA and CDR2 FQGNSA. CDR3 in DNA: TGTGCCAGCAGCTTACAGGCAGACCGCGGGGAGCTGTTTTTT. Translation: CASSLQADRGELFF.

There are many counts of this clonotype. This chain connects TRBV28 to TRBJ2-3; a possible D gene is TRBD1 (5 bases). CDR1 MDHEN and CDR2 SYDVKM come from the germline V gene. The CDR3 has 17 amino acids. Trimming removed 7 bases at V and 2 bases at J, with 22 bases between. Here the CDR3 DNA reads TGTGCCAGCACCATCCGAAAGAGTCAGGGATTCACAGATACGCAGTATTTT. Protein: CASTIRKSQGFTDTQYF.

This clonotype has a count of ten or more. The genes are TRBV5-4 and TRBJ2-5, with 10 bases fitting TRBD2. CDR3 length: 17 amino acids. From germline, CDR1 is SGHNT and CDR2 YYREEE (reference sequence). J was trimmed by 4 bases and V by 5 bases; bases with no gene match: 14. The CDR3 DNA sequence: TGTGCCAGCAGTTTCTCTCGGGCTAGCGGGAGCGGAGAGACCCAGTACTTC. Its translation: CASSFSRASGSGETQYF.

This clonotype was recorded many times. V and J are TRBV18 and TRBJ2-3, with unresolved D. V was trimmed by 2 bases and J by 1 base, leaving 13 bases between them. There are 16 residues in the CDR3. Germline values: CDR1 KGHSH, CDR2 LQKENI. Here the CDR3 DNA reads TGTGCCAGCTCACCAAATTTCGCACAGCGCACAGATACGCAGTATTTT. Amino acids: CASSPNFAQRTDTQYF.

This clonotype has a count of ten or more. The chain uses TRBV5-1 and TRBJ1-6, with D unresolved. The ends were cut back, 2 bases at V and 9 bases at J, with 12 bases in the middle. CDR1 is SGHRS, CDR2 YFSETQ, per germline. This CDR3 contains 14 residues. The CDR3 protein is CASSFFVGGSPLHF. The CDR3 coding sequence is TGCGCCAGCAGCTTTTTCGTTGGCGGTTCACCCCTCCACTTT.

This clonotype was picked up many times. The chain links TRBV12-3 or TRBV12-4 to TRBJ2-1; TRBD2 aligns across 9 bases. The CDR3 spans 16 residues. V was clipped by 6 bases and J by 4 bases; unmatched bases: 10. The CDR3 nucleotides are TGTGCCAGCAGGTTTTTAGCGGGAGTCTTGTACAATGAGCAGTTCTTC. Translated: CASRFLAGVLYNEQFF.

At least ten counts were recorded for this clonotype. The V call is TRBV5-1, the J call TRBJ1-2; tentatively, D is TRBD1 (6 bases). Trimming removed 4 bases from V and 4 bases from J, with 14 bases in between. Germline CDR1 reads SGHRS; CDR2 reads YFSETQ. This CDR3 is 14 amino acids long. The CDR3 loop reads CASSIADRSYGYTF. CDR3 DNA sequence: TGCGCCAGCAGCATAGCCGACAGGAGCTATGGCTACACCTTC.

This clonotype was seen at least ten times. The chain recombines TRBV7-9 with TRBJ2-7; D is unresolved. The CDR3 runs 14 residues. Trimming shortened V by 7 bases and J by 0 bases, and 13 bases separated the two germline ends. Germline V gives CDR1 SEHNR, CDR2 FQNEAQ (reference sequence). Here the CDR3 reads CASNKDPSSYEQYF. CDR3 nucleotide sequence: TGTGCCAGCAACAAGGACCCGAGCTCCTACGAGCAGTACTTC.